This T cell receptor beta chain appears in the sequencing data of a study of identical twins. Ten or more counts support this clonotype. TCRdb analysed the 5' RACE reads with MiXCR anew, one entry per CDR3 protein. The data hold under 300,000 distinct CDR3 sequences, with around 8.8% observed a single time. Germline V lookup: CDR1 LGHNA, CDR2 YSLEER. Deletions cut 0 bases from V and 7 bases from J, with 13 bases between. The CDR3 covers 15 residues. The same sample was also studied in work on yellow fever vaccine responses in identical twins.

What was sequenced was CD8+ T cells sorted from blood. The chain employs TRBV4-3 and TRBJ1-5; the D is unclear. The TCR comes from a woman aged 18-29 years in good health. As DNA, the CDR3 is TGCGCCAGCAGCCAAGATATCGACCCCAGCCAGCCCCAGCATTTT. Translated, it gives CASSQDIDPSQPQHF.